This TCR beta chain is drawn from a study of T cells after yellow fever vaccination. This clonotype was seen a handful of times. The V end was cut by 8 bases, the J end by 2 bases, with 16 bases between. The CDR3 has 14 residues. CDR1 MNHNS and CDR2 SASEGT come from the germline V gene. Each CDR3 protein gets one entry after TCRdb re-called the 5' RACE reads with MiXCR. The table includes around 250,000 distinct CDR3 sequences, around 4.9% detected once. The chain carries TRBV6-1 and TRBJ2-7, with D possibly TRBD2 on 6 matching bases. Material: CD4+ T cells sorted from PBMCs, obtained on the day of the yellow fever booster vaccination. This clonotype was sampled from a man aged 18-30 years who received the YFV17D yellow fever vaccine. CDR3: CASDSGEIPYEQYF. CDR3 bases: TGTGCCAGCGATAGCGGCGAAATTCCCTACGAGCAGTACTTC.